This TCR beta chain was profiled in a study of control samples from healthy donors and cancer patients. Method: immunoSEQ multiplex PCR; TCRdb's copy keeps in-frame clones and lacks some. The repertoire holds fewer than 200,000 clones, with nearly 96% as singletons. Germline CDR1 LNHDA, CDR2 SQIVND (reference sequence). J gave up 5 bases and V 7 bases, and 8 bases lay outside the gene matches. The CDR3 contains 14 residues. Sequencing input: blood. This rearrangement joins TRBV19 to TRBJ1-1; 9 bases align to TRBD1. This receptor was taken from a woman under 40 in good health. The CDR3 nucleotides are TGTGCCAGTACCCACGGGACAGGGCCGACTGAAGCTTTCTTT. Its translation is CASTHGTGPTEAFF.